Below are 32 T cell receptor beta chains sequenced from a single sample in a study of blood T cell repertoires in COVID-19. Measured with immunoSEQ multiplex PCR; TCRdb has only the in-frame clones, and not every one. The sample contains about 290,000 clones, around nine tenths of which appear only once. What was sequenced was peripheral blood. The source is a woman in her 40s who had recovered from COVID-19.

The J gene is TRBJ2-5, the V gene TRBV19; D possibly corresponds to TRBD2 (7 bases). This CDR3 has 15 residues. V was pared by 5 bases and J by 5 bases, with 18 bases between. Germline V gene lookup returns CDR1 LNHDA and CDR2 SQIVND (reference sequence). CDR3: CASSRQDTGGETQYF. In DNA, the CDR3 is TGTGCCAGTAGTCGACAGGACACCGGGGGGGAGACCCAGTACTTC.

This chain joins TRBV19 and TRBJ1-5, with D possibly being TRBD1 (6 bases). The CDR3 is made up of 16 amino acids. Trimming stripped 4 bases from V and 4 bases from J, with 17 bases between. The germline V gene encodes CDR1 LNHDA and CDR2 SQIVND (reference sequence). The CDR3: CASSSDRPHLNQPQHF. CDR3 coding DNA: TGTGCCAGTAGTAGCGACAGGCCCCACCTTAATCAGCCCCAGCATTTT.

The sample holds one count of this clone. This CDR3 is CASSAPGTANEKLFF. The CDR3 DNA follows: TGTGCCAGCAGTGCCCCCGGGACAGCTAATGAAAAACTGTTTTTT. The gene calls are TRBV2 and TRBJ1-4, with 7 bases fitting TRBD1. This CDR3 spans 15 amino acids. Germline CDR1 reads SNHLY; CDR2 reads FYNNEI. Trimming removed 4 bases from V and 3 bases from J; junction bases left unmatched: 5.

The chain couples TRBV2 to TRBJ2-1, with TRBD1 matching over 7 bases. The trim removed 6 bases at V and 7 bases at J, leaving 9 bases unmatched. The CDR3 totals 14 residues. Per the germline V gene, CDR1 is SNHLY and CDR2 is FYNNEI. The DNA of the CDR3 is TGTGCCAGCAGCACAGGGGAGTTCGGTAATGAGCAGTTCTTC. Translating gives CASSTGEFGNEQFF.

The sample holds one count of this clone. The V call is TRBV9, the J call TRBJ1-5; 7 bases agree with TRBD1. This CDR3 has 15 amino acids. The V segment lost 0 bases and the J segment 3 bases; nucleotides outside the gene matches: 3. Germline V CDR1 and CDR2: SGDLS, YYNGEE. The CDR3 region is CASSVAGQVNQPQHF. CDR3 nucleotide sequence: TGTGCCAGCAGCGTAGCAGGACAGGTCAATCAGCCCCAGCATTTT.

The V and J genes are TRBV7-2 and TRBJ2-2, with 14 bases matching TRBD2. The CDR3 consists of 16 residues. Unmatched junction bases numbered 4, after V lost 5 bases and J lost 5 bases. From germline, CDR1 is SGHTA and CDR2 FQGNSA. The CDR3 DNA sequence: TGTGCCAGCAGCCTAGGGACTAGCGGGAGAACCGGGGAGCTGTTTTTT. Protein product: CASSLGTSGRTGELFF.

The V call is TRBV29-1, the J call TRBJ1-6; TRBD1 matches at 9 bases. V was clipped by 7 bases and J by 5 bases; unmatched bases: 6. The CDR3 length is 14 residues. Germline lookup yields CDR1 SQVTM and CDR2 ANQGSEA. CDR3 nucleotides: TGCAGCGCCCGGACAGGGGTCGATAATTCACCCCTCCACTTT. Its translation: CSARTGVDNSPLHF.

In DNA form, the CDR3 reads TGTGCCACCAGTCCCAAGGGACTAGCGGGATATATGGCTAAGCACGAGCAGTACTTC. Protein: CATSPKGLAGYMAKHEQYF. The J gene is TRBJ2-7, the V gene TRBV24-1, with TRBD2 matching over 13 bases. Germline CDR1 is KGHDR and CDR2 is SFDVKD. With 6 bases clipped from V and 5 bases from J, the junction kept 18 bases outside the gene matches. CDR3 size: 19 residues.

The chain carries TRBV4-1 and TRBJ2-1, with 7 bases lining up with TRBD2. The CDR3 loop spans 17 amino acids. J was trimmed by 0 bases and V by 0 bases; bases with no gene match: 5. Germline V gives CDR1 MGHRA, CDR2 YSYEKL. This chain's CDR3 is CASSQDFLAVSYNEQFF. The DNA of the CDR3 is TGCGCCAGCAGCCAAGATTTCCTAGCGGTCTCCTACAATGAGCAGTTCTTC.

The chain is built from TRBV10-2 and TRBJ2-7; D is perhaps TRBD1 (6 bases). The V gene lost 2 bases and the J gene lost 2 bases, with 10 bases spanning the gap. This CDR3 has 14 amino acids. In germline, CDR1 is WSHSY, CDR2 SAAADI. The CDR3 is CASSERGGPYEQYF. CDR3 DNA: TGCGCCAGCAGTGAGCGAGGGGGTCCCTACGAGCAGTACTTC.

CDR3 bases: TGTGCCAGCAGCCCTCCCGGGACTAGCGGGAGGAATGAGCAGTTCTTC. Protein product: CASSPPGTSGRNEQFF. V gene TRBV7-2 combines with J gene TRBJ2-1, with 15 bases fitting TRBD2. V trimming: 5 bases; J trimming: 7 bases; junction bases outside the gene matches: 6. The V gene's germline CDR1 is SGHTA and CDR2 FQGNSA. The length of the CDR3 is 16 residues.

The chain is built from TRBV7-2 and TRBJ2-7; TRBD2 matches 13 bases. This CDR3 spans 18 amino acids. The germline V gene encodes CDR1 SGHTA and CDR2 FQGNSA. V was pared by 3 bases and J by 0 bases, with 8 bases of the junction left unmatched. CDR3 nucleotides: TGTGCCAGCAGCTTCTCCGGGACTAGCGGGGTTAGCTCCTACGAGCAGTACTTC. Translation: CASSFSGTSGVSSYEQYF.

The rearrangement joins TRBV9 to TRBJ2-5; 12 nucleotides agree with TRBD2. CDR3 length equals 17 residues. The J segment lost 0 bases and the V segment lost 0 bases, leaving 3 bases of the junction unmatched. The V gene's germline CDR1 is SGDLS and CDR2 YYNGEE. CDR3: CASSVGTSGGNQETQYF. Written as DNA, the CDR3 is TGTGCCAGCAGCGTAGGAACTAGCGGGGGGAACCAAGAGACCCAGTACTTC.

The chain couples TRBV18 to TRBJ1-5; 8 nucleotides match TRBD1. This CDR3 spans 14 amino acids. Germline CDR1 is KGHSH and CDR2 is LQKENI. The ends lost 2 bases at V and 5 bases at J; junction bases unmatched: 2. CDR3 sequence: CASSPGQGDQPQHF. The CDR3 DNA follows: TGTGCCAGCTCACCAGGACAGGGTGATCAGCCCCAGCATTTT.

The chain recombines TRBV27 with TRBJ2-2; a weak D match, TRBD2 (6 bases). From germline, CDR1 is MNHEY and CDR2 SMNVEV (reference sequence). CDR3 length: 15 amino acids. Trimming left V 3 bases short and J 6 bases short, with 14 bases between. CDR3 DNA: TGTGCCAGCAGTTTTTTCCGGGGGAGATCCGGGGAGCTGTTTTTT. This codes for CASSFFRGRSGELFF.

The gene calls are TRBV18 and TRBJ2-2, with 9 bases identical to TRBD2. This CDR3 region has 16 residues. The V gene's germline CDR1 is KGHSH and CDR2 LQKENI. V was pared by 2 bases and J by 3 bases, with 4 bases of the junction left unmatched. The CDR3 loop is CASSPVVAGDTGELFF. The CDR3 bases are TGTGCCAGCTCACCAGTGGTAGCGGGAGACACCGGGGAGCTGTTTTTT.

J is TRBJ1-3 and V is TRBV5-1, with D possibly being TRBD1 (5 bases). Germline CDR1 SGHRS, CDR2 YFSETQ. V was trimmed by 4 bases and J by 4 bases, leaving 15 bases between them. The CDR3 length is 15 residues. The CDR3 DNA reads as TGCGCCAGCAGCCGGAACCAGGGTGCGGGAAACACCATATATTTT. Its protein product is CASSRNQGAGNTIYF.

CDR3 bases: TGTGCCAGCCTGGGACTAGCGGACCCCGAGCAGTACTTC. Translating gives CASLGLADPEQYF. The chain combines TRBV21-1 with TRBJ2-7; the D call TRBD2 from the table was never checked on the DNA. TRBV21-1 is termed a pseudogene. The CDR3 is made up of 13 amino acids.

The chain is built from TRBV27 and TRBJ2-1, with a weak D call TRBD2 (5 bases). V shed 6 bases and J shed 3 bases, with 12 bases lying between them. Germline V gene sequence: CDR1 MNHEY, CDR2 SMNVEV (reference sequence). The CDR3 is 14 amino acids. The CDR3 region has the DNA TGTGCCAGCAGGAGGGCAGTAAACTACAATGAGCAGTTCTTC. This codes for CASRRAVNYNEQFF.

The chain uses TRBV28 and TRBJ1-5; 9 bases map to TRBD1. The CDR3 length is 15 residues. J was trimmed by 9 bases and V by 4 bases; bases with no gene match: 10. Germline-derived CDR1 and CDR2 are MDHEN and SYDVKM. The CDR3 nucleotides are TGTGCCAGCAGTTCACCGACAGGGGGTGGCGGGCCCCAGCATTTT. Translated, it gives CASSSPTGGGGPQHF. Using reference TRBV28 and TRBJ1-5 for the parts outside the CDR3, the full variable domain is DVKVTQSSRYLVKRTGEKVFLECVQDMDHENMFWYRQDPGLGLRLIYFSYDVKMKEKGDIPEGYSVSREKKERFSLILESASTNQTSMYLCASSSPTGGGGPQHFGDGTRLSIL.

This clone has a handful of counts. The CDR3 loop is CATRDRVGPGELFF. In nucleotides, the CDR3 is TGTGCCACCCGGGACAGGGTCGGCCCCGGGGAGCTGTTTTTT. The V and J genes are TRBV7-9 and TRBJ2-2; 9 bases fit TRBD1. In germline, CDR1 is SEHNR, CDR2 FQNEAQ (reference sequence). The CDR3 spans 14 residues. With V trimmed by 10 bases and J by 6 bases, 9 bases remained unmatched. The full variable domain, with the rest looked up from reference TRBV7-9 and TRBJ2-2, is DTGVSQNPRHKITKRGQNVTFRCDPISEHNRLYWYRQTLGQGPEFLTYFQNEAQLEKSRLLSDRFSAERPKGSFSTLEIQRTEQGDSAMYLCATRDRVGPGELFFGEGSRLTVL.

V usage is TRBV15 and J usage is TRBJ1-4; weak D call: TRBD1 (5 bases). Per the germline V gene, CDR1 is LNHNV and CDR2 is YYDKDF (reference sequence). There are 15 residues in the CDR3. The V gene lost 7 bases and the J gene lost 0 bases, with 12 bases spanning the gap. This CDR3 is CATTRDFATNEKLFF. The CDR3 nucleotides read TGTGCCACCACCCGGGACTTCGCAACTAATGAAAAACTGTTTTTT.

This chain connects TRBV10-1 to TRBJ2-1; D may be TRBD2 (6 bases). The germline gives CDR1 WNHNN, CDR2 SYGVQD (reference sequence). The V gene lost 8 bases and the J gene lost 9 bases, with 14 bases spanning the gap. CDR3 length: 12 residues. CDR3 in DNA: TGCGCCAGCGGCACTAGCCTGGGTGAGCAGTTCTTC. It yields the protein CASGTSLGEQFF.

The rearrangement links TRBV11-3 to TRBJ1-1; possibly TRBD1 for D (6 bases). The germline V gene encodes CDR1 SGHNT and CDR2 YENEEA. This CDR3 is 15 amino acids long. V shed 5 bases and J shed 0 bases, with 13 bases lying between them. CDR3 loop: CASSKITGLNTEAFF. The DNA of the CDR3 is TGTGCCAGCAGCAAAATAACAGGGCTGAACACTGAAGCTTTCTTT.

The chain combines TRBV7-9 with TRBJ1-3; tentative D call: TRBD1 (6 bases). The CDR3 loop spans 17 amino acids. Trimming pared 7 bases from V and 0 bases from J, leaving 19 bases between. Germline V CDR1 and CDR2: SEHNR, FQNEAQ (reference sequence). The CDR3 DNA reads as TGTGCCAGCACTCTCGAGAGGGGACACGTCTCTGGAAACACCATATATTTT. Its translation: CASTLERGHVSGNTIYF.

The chain couples TRBV3-1 (or the pseudogene TRBV3-2) to TRBJ1-4; 7 bases are shared with TRBD1. Germline V CDR1 and CDR2: LGHDT, YNNKEL (reference sequence). Trimming removed 4 bases from V and 5 bases from J; junction bases left unmatched: 4. CDR3 length equals 14 residues. Here the CDR3 reads CASSRNRGNEKLFF. CDR3 nucleotide sequence: TGTGCCAGCAGCCGGAACAGGGGAAATGAAAAACTGTTTTTT.

The rearrangement joins TRBV18 to TRBJ2-7; maybe TRBD1 (6 bases). Germline lookup yields CDR1 KGHSH and CDR2 LQKENI. The CDR3 extends over 14 amino acids. V was clipped by 4 bases and J by 4 bases, with 14 bases between them. The CDR3 nucleotides are TGTGCCAGCTCACTAGGACAGTCGACGTACGAGCAGTACTTC. This sequence encodes CASSLGQSTYEQYF.

This clone was detected a few times. This sequence joins TRBV12-3 or TRBV12-4 and TRBJ1-4, with a weak D call TRBD1 (5 bases). This CDR3 has 11 residues. V dropped 5 bases and J dropped 14 bases, with 12 bases sitting between them. The CDR3 sequence is CASSGRERLFF. The CDR3 nucleotides read TGTGCCAGCAGTGGCAGGGAAAGGCTGTTTTTT.

The gene calls are TRBV28 and TRBJ2-7, with TRBD2 as a possible D gene (6 bases). Trimming shortened V by 7 bases and J by 0 bases, and 7 bases separated the two germline ends. Germline CDR1 MDHEN, CDR2 SYDVKM. This CDR3 is built from 12 residues. The CDR3 loop reads CASTGLSYEQYF. The DNA for the CDR3 is TGTGCCAGCACGGGACTCTCCTACGAGCAGTACTTC.

The chain is built from TRBV14 and TRBJ2-5; D not certain. V was cut by 3 bases and J by 1 base, with 15 bases left in between. This CDR3 is 16 amino acids long. Germline CDR1 reads SGHDN; CDR2 reads FVKESK. This chain's CDR3 is CASSHPPRLPQETQYF. CDR3 bases: TGTGCCAGCAGCCACCCGCCGAGGCTACCCCAAGAGACCCAGTACTTC.

CDR3 DNA sequence: TGTGCCAGCAGTTACTCCAGGACTAGCGGCACCGGGGAGCTGTTTTTT. Translating gives CASSYSRTSGTGELFF. The rearrangement links TRBV6-6 to TRBJ2-2; 10 bases agree with TRBD2. Germline trimming cut 0 bases from V and 4 bases from J; bases unmatched to any gene: 2. Germline CDR1 and CDR2: MNHNY and SVGAGI (reference sequence). The CDR3 runs 16 residues.

CDR3 loop: CASSPLGQGVYEQYF. CDR3 in DNA: TGTGCCAGCTCACCATTGGGACAGGGGGTCTACGAGCAGTACTTC. The chain is built from TRBV18 and TRBJ2-7, with 11 bases lining up with TRBD1. This CDR3 has 15 residues. CDR1 is KGHSH and CDR2 is LQKENI in the germline V gene. J gave up 3 bases and V 2 bases, and 3 bases lay outside the gene matches.